This TCR beta chain is from a study of neurological immune-mediated disorders. Time point noted: longitudinal time-point 3. Synthesis of cDNA used 5'RACE (with 10-nucleotide random UMIs). TCRdb re-called the 5' RACE reads through MiXCR, storing one row per CDR3 protein. The sample has fewer than 55,000 distinct CDR3 sequences, approximately 11% seen once; the top ten hold 9%. This clonotype has ten or more counts. This CDR3 has 13 amino acids. The germline V gene encodes CDR1 SGHKS and CDR2 YYEKEE (reference sequence). V lost 4 bases, J lost 5 bases, and 10 bases lay in between. This TCR came from a male donor with HTLV-1-associated myelopathy (HAM/TSP). Sequencing input: PBMCs. The V and J genes are TRBV5-5 and TRBJ2-1, with D uncertain. CDR3 nucleotides: TGTGCCAGCAGCCTCGGACGGAACAATGAGCAGTTCTTC. It translates to CASSLGRNNEQFF. The variable domain in full, completed from reference TRBV5-5 and TRBJ2-1, reads DAGVTQSPTHLIKTRGQQVTLRCSPISGHKSVSWYQQVLGQGPQFIFQYYEKEERGRGNFPDRFSARQFPNYSSELNVNALLLGDSALYLCASSLGRNNEQFFGPGTRLTVL.